Below are 21 T cell receptor beta chains sequenced from a single sample in a study of T cells in localized non-small cell lung cancer. Repertoires were generated with immunoSEQ multiplex PCR, while TCRdb's copy carries only in-frame clones and drops some. This sample has around 35,000 clones, with around 93% found just once. This sample comprised peripheral blood mononuclear cells, obtained before any cancer treatment. These receptor sequences come from an older female donor with stage II lung adenocarcinoma.

The rearrangement joins TRBV5-6 to TRBJ2-7; D ambiguous. This CDR3 contains 12 residues. V was clipped by 4 bases and J by 2 bases, with 7 bases between them. Germline assignment: CDR1 SGHDT and CDR2 YYEEEE. The chain's CDR3 is CASSDGPYEQYF. CDR3 nucleotide sequence: TGTGCCAGCAGCGACGGGCCCTACGAGCAGTACTTC. Supplemented by reference TRBV5-6 and TRBJ2-7, the full variable domain reads DAGVTQSPTHLIKTRGQQVTLRCSPKSGHDTVSWYQQALGQGPQFIFQYYEEEERQRGNFPDRFSGHQFPNYSSELNVNALLLGDSALYLCASSDGPYEQYFGPGTRLTVT.

The chain couples TRBV27 to TRBJ1-1; tentatively, D is TRBD1 (5 bases). Trimming stripped 5 bases from V and 5 bases from J, with 27 bases between. The germline V gene has CDR1 MNHEY and CDR2 SMNVEV (reference sequence). The length of the CDR3 is 18 residues. CDR3 amino acids: CASSPYVPFGYEGTEAFF. The CDR3 DNA follows: TGTGCCAGCAGTCCTTACGTTCCATTCGGTTATGAGGGGACTGAAGCTTTCTTT.

The J gene is TRBJ1-5, the V gene TRBV28, with TRBD1 identical over 8 bases. There are 13 residues in the CDR3. Germline V gene data show CDR1 as MDHEN and CDR2 as SYDVKM. J gave up 5 bases and V 6 bases, and 3 bases lay outside the gene matches. The CDR3 spells CASRDRDYQPQHF. In nucleotides, the CDR3 is TGTGCCAGCAGGGACAGGGATTATCAGCCCCAGCATTTT.

In its sample, this clone was seen once. The chain employs TRBV4-1 and TRBJ2-3; the match to TRBD1 covers 9 bases. The CDR3 totals 15 residues. Germline values: CDR1 MGHRA, CDR2 YSYEKL. J was trimmed by 4 bases and V by 4 bases; bases with no gene match: 6. For the CDR3, the DNA is TGCGCCAGCAGCCCGGACAGGGGTGAGGCAGATACGCAGTATTTT. It translates to CASSPDRGEADTQYF.

The CDR3 coding sequence is TGTGCCTGGAGGGAGGGATACAATGAGCAGTTCTTC. Translation gives CAWREGYNEQFF. This sequence joins TRBV30 and TRBJ2-1, with D tentatively TRBD2 (6 bases). The germline V gene has CDR1 GTSNPN and CDR2 SVGIG (reference sequence). The CDR3 covers 12 residues. Trimming cost V 3 bases and J 4 bases, with 7 bases left between them.

Worth noting for this clone: One end of the junction is discordant with germline, which a read error may explain. The rearrangement uses TRBV5-8 and TRBJ2-5, with 11 bases matching TRBD2. The CDR3 has 17 amino acids. Germline V gene data show CDR1 as SGHTS and CDR2 as YDEGEE. CDR3 loop: CASTPMGTSGFQQTQYF. CDR3 nucleotide sequence: TGTGCCAGCACCCCCATGGGGACTAGCGGCTTCCAACAGACCCAGTACTTC.

This chain links TRBV5-1 with TRBJ2-2; D is unresolved. The CDR3 length is 14 residues. V lost 0 bases to trimming and J lost 1 base, with 4 bases between them. Germline assignment: CDR1 SGHRS and CDR2 YFSETQ. In DNA, the CDR3 is TGCGCCAGCAGCTTGGCCTTGAACACCGGGGAGCTGTTTTTT. Its translation: CASSLALNTGELFF.

This chain joins TRBV7-9 and TRBJ1-1, with 7 bases aligning to TRBD1. CDR3 size: 15 residues. J gave up 5 bases and V 0 bases, and 6 bases lay outside the gene matches. From germline, CDR1 is SEHNR and CDR2 FQNEAQ (reference sequence). CDR3 in amino acids: CASSLAQGERTEAFF. The CDR3 region has the DNA TGTGCCAGCAGCTTAGCCCAGGGGGAGAGGACTGAAGCTTTCTTT.

The chain joins TRBV5-4 to TRBJ2-2; D not resolved. CDR3 length equals 17 residues. CDR1 SGHNT and CDR2 YYREEE come from the germline V gene (reference sequence). Deletions cut 0 bases from V and 1 base from J, with 13 bases between. Written as DNA, the CDR3 is TGTGCCAGCAGCTTGGGGTTGACGTTGGGGAACACCGGGGAGCTGTTTTTT. Protein sequence: CASSLGLTLGNTGELFF. The full variable domain, in which reference TRBV5-4 and TRBJ2-2 provide the parts outside the CDR3, is ETGVTQSPTHLIKTRGQQVTLRCSSQSGHNTVSWYQQALGQGPQFIFQYYREEENGRGNFPPRFSGLQFPNYSSELNVNALELDDSALYLCASSLGLTLGNTGELFFGEGSRLTVL.

This sequence joins TRBV10-2 and TRBJ2-1; 11 bases match TRBD2. CDR1 and CDR2 from the germline V gene are WSHSY and SAAADI. CDR3 length: 15 residues. Germline trimming cut 5 bases from V and 2 bases from J; bases unmatched to any gene: 2. The CDR3 sequence: CASSLAGGTYNEQFF. CDR3 coding DNA: TGCGCCAGCAGTTTAGCGGGAGGGACCTACAATGAGCAGTTCTTC.

The chain employs TRBV18 and TRBJ2-2; 9 bases map to TRBD1. CDR3 length equals 16 residues. J gave up 6 bases and V 1 base, and 6 bases lay outside the gene matches. CDR1 and CDR2 (germline): KGHSH, LQKENI. CDR3 coding DNA: TGTGCCAGCTCACCACTGAACAGGGGGCGCGCCGGGGAGCTGTTTTTT. This encodes CASSPLNRGRAGELFF.

Only one count was recorded for this clone. This rearrangement joins TRBV4-2 to TRBJ2-7; 9 nucleotides agree with TRBD2. Germline CDR1 LGHNA, CDR2 YNFKEQ. The ends lost 3 bases at V and 0 bases at J; junction bases unmatched: 6. There are 16 residues in the CDR3. The CDR3 DNA reads TGTGCCAGCAGCCAGCAATCTAGCGGGGTCTCCTACGAGCAGTACTTC. It yields the protein CASSQQSSGVSYEQYF.

The V gene is TRBV11-3, the J gene TRBJ2-2; perhaps TRBD2 as D (5 bases). The CDR3 consists of 11 residues. The V and J ends lost 8 bases and 4 bases respectively, with 5 bases between them. CDR1 is SGHNT and CDR2 is YENEEA in the germline V gene. CDR3 nucleotide sequence: TGTGCCAGCGAGGGCACCGGGGAGCTGTTTTTT. Translated: CASEGTGELFF.

This chain uses TRBV7-2 with TRBJ2-1; 7 bases fit TRBD1. The length of the CDR3 is 16 residues. V gave up 6 bases and J gave up 2 bases; unmatched junction bases: 10. Germline V gene lookup returns CDR1 SGHTA and CDR2 FQGNSA. CDR3 region: CASRPRQGKAYNEQFF. CDR3 nucleotide sequence: TGTGCCAGCAGACCACGACAGGGCAAAGCCTACAATGAGCAGTTCTTC. Together with reference TRBV7-2 and TRBJ2-1, the CDR3 gives the full variable domain: GAGVSQSPSNKVTEKGKDVELRCDPISGHTALYWYRQSLGQGLEFLIYFQGNSAPDKSGLPSDRFSAERTGGSVSTLTIQRTQQEDSAVYLCASRPRQGKAYNEQFFGPGTRLTVL.

The V call is TRBV19, the J call TRBJ1-1; 7 bases are a match to TRBD1. The CDR3 runs 13 residues. V shed 2 bases, J shed 7 bases, and the junction held 4 bases outside the gene matches. Germline values: CDR1 LNHDA, CDR2 SQIVND (reference sequence). CDR3 in amino acids: CASSINRGLEAFF. CDR3 DNA: TGTGCCAGTAGTATAAACAGGGGTCTTGAAGCTTTCTTT.

The chain's CDR3 is CASSLRQGVDTGELFF. DNA of the CDR3: TGTGCCAGCAGCTTACGTCAGGGAGTCGACACCGGGGAGCTGTTTTTT. V and J are TRBV7-9 and TRBJ2-2; D is tentatively TRBD1 or TRBD2 (5 bases each). V dropped 2 bases and J dropped 3 bases, with 13 bases sitting between them. The CDR3 runs 16 residues. CDR1 and CDR2 (germline): SEHNR, FQNEAQ (reference sequence).

V is TRBV7-9 and J is TRBJ2-7; D perhaps matches TRBD2 (6 bases). Germline CDR1 is SEHNR and CDR2 is FQNEAQ (reference sequence). The CDR3 has 13 residues. V was clipped by 7 bases and J by 4 bases, with 14 bases between them. The CDR3 here is CASNLRESYEQYF. CDR3 bases: TGTGCCAGCAACCTCCGGGAGTCTTACGAGCAGTACTTC.

V gene TRBV19 combines with J gene TRBJ1-5; D is uncertain. The germline V gene has CDR1 LNHDA and CDR2 SQIVND (reference sequence). V was pared by 2 bases and J by 4 bases, with 6 bases between. This CDR3 spans 13 amino acids. Here the CDR3 DNA reads TGTGCCAGTAGTATAAGTATTAATCAGCCCCAGCATTTT. It translates to CASSISINQPQHF.

The chain recombines TRBV7-2 with TRBJ2-3, with 8 bases that match TRBD2. This CDR3 region has 15 residues. CDR1 and CDR2 from the germline V gene are SGHTA and FQGNSA. V shed 5 bases and J 5 bases; nucleotides not matched to a gene: 9. CDR3 nucleotide sequence: TGTGCCAGCAGCCTTGGACTAGCCAGAGGAGATACGCAGTATTTT. Translated, it gives CASSLGLARGDTQYF. Filled out from reference TRBV7-2 and TRBJ2-3, the complete variable domain reads GAGVSQSPSNKVTEKGKDVELRCDPISGHTALYWYRQSLGQGLEFLIYFQGNSAPDKSGLPSDRFSAERTGGSVSTLTIQRTQQEDSAVYLCASSLGLARGDTQYFGPGTRLTVL.

CDR3 region: CASSLLGPYEQYF. The CDR3 DNA reads TGTGCCAGCAGCCTACTTGGCCCCTACGAGCAGTACTTC. The chain couples TRBV28 to TRBJ2-7; D ambiguous. This CDR3 is 13 amino acids long. Trimming took off 6 bases at V and 2 bases at J, with 11 bases between the two ends. Germline CDR1 reads MDHEN; CDR2 reads SYDVKM.

This chain links TRBV11-2 with TRBJ2-3, with D unresolved. V lost 0 bases to trimming and J lost 0 bases, with 7 bases between them. Germline values: CDR1 SGHAT, CDR2 FQNNGV. The CDR3 extends over 15 amino acids. CDR3 coding DNA: TGTGCCAGCAGCTTAGATGGCGGAAGCACAGATACGCAGTATTTT. It translates to CASSLDGGSTDTQYF.